These 4 T cell receptor beta chains were sequenced from one sample in a study of T-cell reconstitution after alpha-beta-depleted transplantation in children. Unique molecular identifiers were built into the TCRbeta library. TCRdb redid the calling of the PCR reads with MiXCR, one entry per CDR3 protein. The sample consists of under 60,000 distinct CDR3 sequences, 5% to 6.5% of them appearing once. The sample in question was PBMCs, mostly from graft donor cells, obtained 60 days after TCRalphabeta/CD19-depleted stem cell transplant. The receptor source for this set is a female patient aged 2-15 years who had a stem cell transplant for aplastic anemia, so the T cells may come from the graft donor.

This clonotype has ten or more counts. This chain connects TRBV3-1 to TRBJ1-6, with D unclear. Trimming left V 0 bases short and J 9 bases short, with 9 bases between. Germline CDR1 and CDR2: LGHDT and YNNKEL (reference sequence). The CDR3 totals 14 residues. This CDR3 reads CASSQEGLASPLHF. The CDR3 bases are TGTGCCAGCAGCCAAGAAGGGCTAGCTTCACCCCTCCACTTT.

The rearrangement links TRBV20-1 to TRBJ1-4; D uncertain. Germline V gene lookup returns CDR1 DFQATT and CDR2 SNEGSKA (reference sequence). CDR3 length: 14 amino acids. Trimming removed 5 bases at V and 0 bases at J, with 10 bases between. The CDR3 reads CSAVPGSTNEKLFF. The CDR3 DNA follows: TGCAGTGCTGTCCCGGGATCAACTAATGAAAAACTGTTTTTT.

The chain employs TRBV20-1 and TRBJ1-4; weak D call: TRBD1 (5 bases). V lost 1 base and J lost 3, with 9 bases in between. CDR1 and CDR2 from the germline V gene are DFQATT and SNEGSKA (reference sequence). This CDR3 has 14 amino acids. CDR3 protein: CSARGDSSNEKLFF. The CDR3 nucleotides read TGCAGTGCTAGAGGGGACTCCTCTAATGAAAAACTGTTTTTT.

This clonotype occurred a few times. CDR3 nucleotides: TGTGCCAGCAGCTCCGGACAGCACTACGAGCAGTACGTC. Its protein product is CASSSGQHYEQYV. The V call is TRBV7-9, the J call TRBJ2-7, with a possible D match to TRBD1 (6 bases). CDR3 length: 13 residues. In germline, CDR1 is SEHNR, CDR2 FQNEAQ (reference sequence). V was trimmed by 4 bases and J by 3 bases, leaving 10 bases between them.